The subject of this entry is one T cell receptor beta chain. What it binds is not known. Making TCR cDNA involved 5'RACE template switching, which added UMIs and a universal primer site. TCRdb processed the 5' RACE reads anew with MiXCR; each CDR3 protein has one entry. This table has about 550,000 distinct CDR3 sequences, over 15% appearing once. The sample originates from a study of T cells after yellow fever vaccination. Findings of the study overall: Detected again after the booster were most primary-vaccination clones, at nearly 97% CD4 and more than 70% CD8.

CDR1 LNHNV and CDR2 YYDKDF come from the germline V gene (reference sequence). The CDR3 consists of 16 residues. The V end was cut by 0 bases, the J end by 5 bases, with 14 bases between. The source material was PBMCs, sampled 15 days after the yellow fever booster vaccination. The chain carries TRBV15 and TRBJ1-5; D remains ambiguous. The clonotype originates from a young man who received the YFV17D yellow fever vaccine. CDR3 loop: CATSRDRDRGHQPQHF. The DNA for the CDR3 is TGTGCCACCAGCAGAGATAGAGACCGGGGTCATCAGCCCCAGCATTTT.